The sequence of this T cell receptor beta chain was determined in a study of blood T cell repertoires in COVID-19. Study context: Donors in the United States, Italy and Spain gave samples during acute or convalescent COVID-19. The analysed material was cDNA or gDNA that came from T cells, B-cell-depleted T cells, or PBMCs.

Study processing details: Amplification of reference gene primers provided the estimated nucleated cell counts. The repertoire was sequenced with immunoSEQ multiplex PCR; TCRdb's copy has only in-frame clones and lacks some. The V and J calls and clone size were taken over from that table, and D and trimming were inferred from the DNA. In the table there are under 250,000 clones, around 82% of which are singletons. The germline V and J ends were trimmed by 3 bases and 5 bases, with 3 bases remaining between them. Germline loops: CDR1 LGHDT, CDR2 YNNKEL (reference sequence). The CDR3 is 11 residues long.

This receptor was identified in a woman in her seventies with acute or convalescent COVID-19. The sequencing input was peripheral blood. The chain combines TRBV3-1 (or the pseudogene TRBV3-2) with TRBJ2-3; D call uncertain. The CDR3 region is CASSQRDTQYF. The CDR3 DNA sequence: TGTGCCAGCAGCCAGAGAGATACGCAGTATTTT.